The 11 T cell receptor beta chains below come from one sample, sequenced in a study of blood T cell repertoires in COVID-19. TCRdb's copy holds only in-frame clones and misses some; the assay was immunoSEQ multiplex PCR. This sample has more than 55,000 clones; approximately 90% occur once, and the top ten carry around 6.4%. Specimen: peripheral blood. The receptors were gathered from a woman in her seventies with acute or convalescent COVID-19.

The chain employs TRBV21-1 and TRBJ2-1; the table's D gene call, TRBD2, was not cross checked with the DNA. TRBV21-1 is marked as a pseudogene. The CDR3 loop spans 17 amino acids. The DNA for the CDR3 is TGTGCCAGCAGCAAACCCGAGGGAGTGAGCTCCTACAATGAGCAGTTCTTC. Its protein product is CASSKPEGVSSYNEQFF.

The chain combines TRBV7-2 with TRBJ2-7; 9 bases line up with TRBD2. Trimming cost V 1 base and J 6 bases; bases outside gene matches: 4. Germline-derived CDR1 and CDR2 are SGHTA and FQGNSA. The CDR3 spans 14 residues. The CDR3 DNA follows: TGTGCCAGCAGCTTAGTGGGACTAGCCGGCGAGCAGTACTTC. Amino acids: CASSLVGLAGEQYF.

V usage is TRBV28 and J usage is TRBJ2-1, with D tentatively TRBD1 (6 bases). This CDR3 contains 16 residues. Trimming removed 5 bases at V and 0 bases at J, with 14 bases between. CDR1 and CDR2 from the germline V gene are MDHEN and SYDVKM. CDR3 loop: CASSPQGSFSYNEQFF. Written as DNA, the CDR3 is TGTGCCAGCAGTCCTCAGGGGAGTTTCTCCTACAATGAGCAGTTCTTC.

In DNA, the CDR3 is TGTGCCAGTGAGGTTTACGGATATGGCTACACCTTC. Protein product: CASEVYGYGYTF. J is TRBJ1-2 and V is TRBV19, with unresolved D. The CDR3 covers 12 residues. Per the germline V gene, CDR1 is LNHDA and CDR2 is SQIVND (reference sequence). Between the trimmed V and J ends, which lost 8 bases and 5 bases, there was a span of 12 bases.

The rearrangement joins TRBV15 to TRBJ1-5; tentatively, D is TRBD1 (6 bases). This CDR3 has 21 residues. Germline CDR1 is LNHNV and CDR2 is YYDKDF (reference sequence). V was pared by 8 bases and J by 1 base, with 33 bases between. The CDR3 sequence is CATSRGGGPLTAKSSNQPQHF. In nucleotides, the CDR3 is TGTGCCACCTCCAGAGGGGGGGGACCCCTAACCGCCAAGAGCAGCAATCAGCCCCAGCATTTT.

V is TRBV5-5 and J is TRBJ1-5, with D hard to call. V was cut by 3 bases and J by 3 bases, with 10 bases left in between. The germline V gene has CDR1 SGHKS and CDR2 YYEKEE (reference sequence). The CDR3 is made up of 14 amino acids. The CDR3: CASSSNSLNQPQHF. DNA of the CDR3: TGTGCCAGCAGCTCCAACAGTCTCAATCAGCCCCAGCATTTT.

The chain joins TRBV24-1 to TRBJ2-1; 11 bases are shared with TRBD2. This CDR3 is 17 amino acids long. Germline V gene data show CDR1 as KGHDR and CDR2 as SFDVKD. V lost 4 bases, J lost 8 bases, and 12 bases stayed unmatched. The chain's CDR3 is CATSDPGLAGIKDEQFF. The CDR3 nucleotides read TGTGCCACCAGTGACCCTGGACTAGCGGGCATTAAGGATGAGCAGTTCTTC.

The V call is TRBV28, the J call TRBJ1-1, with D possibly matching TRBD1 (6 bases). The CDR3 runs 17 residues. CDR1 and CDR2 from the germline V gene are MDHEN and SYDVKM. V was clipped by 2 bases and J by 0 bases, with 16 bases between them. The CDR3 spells CASSLVGRGQVNTEAFF. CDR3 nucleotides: TGTGCCAGCAGTTTAGTGGGACGGGGACAAGTGAACACTGAAGCTTTCTTT.

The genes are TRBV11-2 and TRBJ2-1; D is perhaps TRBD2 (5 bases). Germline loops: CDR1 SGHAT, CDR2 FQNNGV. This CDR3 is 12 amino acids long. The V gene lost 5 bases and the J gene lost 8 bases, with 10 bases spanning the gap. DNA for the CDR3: TGTGCCAGCAGCAAACACGGGGATGAGCAGTTCTTC. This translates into CASSKHGDEQFF.

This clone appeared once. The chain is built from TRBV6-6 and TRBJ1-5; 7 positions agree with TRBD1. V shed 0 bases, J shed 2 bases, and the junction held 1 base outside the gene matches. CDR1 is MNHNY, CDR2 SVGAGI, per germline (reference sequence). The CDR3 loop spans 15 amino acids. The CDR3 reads CASSYSGTGNQPQHF. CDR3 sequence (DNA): TGTGCCAGCAGTTACTCGGGGACAGGCAATCAGCCCCAGCATTTT.

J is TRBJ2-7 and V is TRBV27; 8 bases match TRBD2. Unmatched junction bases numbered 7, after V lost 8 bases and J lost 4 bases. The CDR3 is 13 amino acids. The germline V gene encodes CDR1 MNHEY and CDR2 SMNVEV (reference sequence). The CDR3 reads CASRTSGPYEQYF. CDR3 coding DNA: TGTGCCAGCCGAACTAGCGGTCCTTACGAGCAGTACTTC.